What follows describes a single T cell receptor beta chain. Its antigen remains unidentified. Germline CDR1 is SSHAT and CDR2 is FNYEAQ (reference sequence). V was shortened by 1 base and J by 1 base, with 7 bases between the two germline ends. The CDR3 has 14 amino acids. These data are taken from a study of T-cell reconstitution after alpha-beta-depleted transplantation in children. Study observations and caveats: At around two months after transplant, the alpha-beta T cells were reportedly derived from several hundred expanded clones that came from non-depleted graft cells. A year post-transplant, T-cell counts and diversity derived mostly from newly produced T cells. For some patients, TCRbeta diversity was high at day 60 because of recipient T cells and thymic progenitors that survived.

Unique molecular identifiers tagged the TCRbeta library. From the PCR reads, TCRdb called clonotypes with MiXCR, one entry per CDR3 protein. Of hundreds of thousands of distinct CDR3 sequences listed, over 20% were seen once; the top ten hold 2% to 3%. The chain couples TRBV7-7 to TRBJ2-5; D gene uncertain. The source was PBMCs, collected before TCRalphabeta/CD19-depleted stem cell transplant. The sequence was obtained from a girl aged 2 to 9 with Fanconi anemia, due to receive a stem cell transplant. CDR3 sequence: CASSLVYGQETQYF. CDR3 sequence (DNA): TGTGCCAGCAGCTTAGTGTACGGCCAAGAGACCCAGTACTTC.